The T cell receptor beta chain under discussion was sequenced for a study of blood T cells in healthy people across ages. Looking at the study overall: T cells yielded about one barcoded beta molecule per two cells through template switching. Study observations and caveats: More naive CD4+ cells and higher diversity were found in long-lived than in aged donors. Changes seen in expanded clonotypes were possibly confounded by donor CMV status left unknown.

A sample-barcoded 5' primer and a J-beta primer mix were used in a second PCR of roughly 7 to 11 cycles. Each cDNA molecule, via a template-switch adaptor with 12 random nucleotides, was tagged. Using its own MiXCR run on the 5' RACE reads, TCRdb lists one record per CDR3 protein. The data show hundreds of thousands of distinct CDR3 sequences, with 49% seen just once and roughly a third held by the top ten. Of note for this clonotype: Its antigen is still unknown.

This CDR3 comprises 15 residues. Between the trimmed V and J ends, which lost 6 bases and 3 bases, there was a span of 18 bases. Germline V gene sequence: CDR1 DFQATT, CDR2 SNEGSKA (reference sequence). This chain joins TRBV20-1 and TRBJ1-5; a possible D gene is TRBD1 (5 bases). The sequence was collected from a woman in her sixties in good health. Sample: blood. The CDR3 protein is CSASRGARFNQPQHF. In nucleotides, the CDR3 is TGCAGTGCATCACGGGGCGCCAGATTCAATCAGCCCCAGCATTTT.